This T cell receptor beta chain was identified in a study of T cell responses to AZD1222 COVID-19 vaccine. Regarding the study as a whole: Spike-wide coverage was observed for vaccine-associated CD4 TCRs, with dominant responses at 160-218 and 743-854. Donors skewed white British and female; clonal diversity was possibly underestimated. Repertoires were obtained solely post-peak T cell response.

Notes on this clone: Its antigen remains unknown.

Assay: immunoSEQ multiplex PCR; the TCRdb copy retains only in-frame clones and omits some. There are about 74,000 clones in the sample; about 91% occur only once, and 8% lies in the top ten. CDR1 and CDR2 from the germline V gene are MNHNY and SVGAGI (reference sequence). The length of the CDR3 is 14 residues. V shed 5 bases and J shed 5 bases, with 16 bases lying between them. The chain has TRBV6-6 and TRBJ2-7; tentatively, D is TRBD2 (5 bases). The specimen was peripheral blood, collected 28 days after the second AZD1222 dose. The clonotype comes from an adult who received the AZD1222 COVID-19 vaccine. This CDR3 reads CASSEYVSGNEQYF. The CDR3 nucleotides are TGTGCCAGCAGTGAGTACGTTTCCGGGAACGAGCAGTACTTC.